The next 28 T cell receptor beta chains were all read from a single sample in a study of blood T cell repertoires in COVID-19. The assay was immunoSEQ multiplex PCR, and TCRdb's table has in-frame clones only and misses some. The sample yields approximately 670,000 clones, 85% to 90% seen once. Sequenced input: peripheral blood. These receptor sequences come from a woman aged 18-29 years with acute or convalescent COVID-19.

The chain has TRBV9 and TRBJ1-1; D is unresolved. This CDR3 has 16 residues. Trimming left V 4 bases short and J 1 base short, with 17 bases between. The germline V gene encodes CDR1 SGDLS and CDR2 YYNGEE. This CDR3 reads CASSNGGGQENTEAFF. CDR3 nucleotide sequence: TGTGCCAGCAGCAACGGCGGAGGGCAGGAGAACACTGAAGCTTTCTTT.

The chain is built from TRBV29-1 and TRBJ2-3, with D possibly matching TRBD1 (6 bases). Trimming left V 5 bases short and J 5 bases short, with 17 bases between. The V gene's germline CDR1 is SQVTM and CDR2 ANQGSEA. The CDR3 extends over 14 amino acids. CDR3 sequence reads: CSVNQGTTQDTQYF. The CDR3 nucleotides are TGCAGCGTTAACCAAGGGACAACCCAAGATACGCAGTATTTT.

V and J are TRBV6-6 and TRBJ1-5; no definite D call. The CDR3 is 16 amino acids. From germline, CDR1 is MNHNY and CDR2 SVGAGI (reference sequence). V was trimmed by 4 bases and J by 4 bases, leaving 17 bases between them. CDR3 in DNA: TGTGCCAGCAGTTCGCACGCCGCGGTCGGGAATCAGCCCCAGCATTTT. Protein product: CASSSHAAVGNQPQHF.

This rearrangement joins TRBV2 to TRBJ1-5; 11 bases fit TRBD1. There are 15 residues in the CDR3. Germline V gene lookup returns CDR1 SNHLY and CDR2 FYNNEI. The trim removed 7 bases at V and 6 bases at J, leaving 8 bases unmatched. Here the CDR3 DNA reads TGTGCCAGCACAAGCACGGGACAGGGGGTTCAGCCCCAGCATTTT. Protein sequence: CASTSTGQGVQPQHF.

The chain employs TRBV5-8 and TRBJ1-5; 8 bases align to TRBD1. Looked up from germline, CDR1 is SGHTS and CDR2 is YDEGEE. V was clipped by 4 bases and J by 8 bases; unmatched bases: 17. CDR3 length equals 17 residues. CDR3 amino acids: CASSRGQGGSFKEPQHF. CDR3 nucleotide sequence: TGTGCCAGCAGCCGAGGACAGGGTGGATCCTTTAAGGAGCCCCAGCATTTT.

V usage is TRBV19 and J usage is TRBJ2-7, with D perhaps TRBD2 (6 bases). The CDR3 totals 15 residues. The germline gives CDR1 LNHDA, CDR2 SQIVND (reference sequence). The V end was cut by 3 bases, the J end by 0 bases, with 12 bases between. The CDR3 coding sequence is TGTGCCAGTAGTATCGGGACTGAGCTCTCCTACGAGCAGTACTTC. Protein: CASSIGTELSYEQYF.

V usage is TRBV9 and J usage is TRBJ1-2; unclear D gene. CDR1 is SGDLS and CDR2 is YYNGEE in the germline V gene. This CDR3 is 16 amino acids long. V shed 5 bases and J shed 4 bases, with 21 bases lying between them. The CDR3: CASSGSYDIVGYGYTF. The CDR3 DNA reads TGTGCCAGCAGTGGTTCTTATGACATTGTCGGCTATGGCTACACCTTC.

The rearrangement joins TRBV4-1 to TRBJ2-3; 10 bases line up with TRBD2. The CDR3 has 15 residues. With 5 bases clipped from V and 5 bases from J, the junction kept 7 bases outside the gene matches. Germline V gives CDR1 MGHRA, CDR2 YSYEKL. The CDR3 DNA follows: TGCGCCAGCAGCAAAGGATCTAGCGGGGGAGATACGCAGTATTTT. This gives the protein CASSKGSSGGDTQYF.

The chain joins TRBV9 to TRBJ2-7, with TRBD2 as a possible D gene (5 bases). The CDR3 extends over 14 amino acids. V gave up 3 bases and J gave up 0 bases, with 10 bases separating them. Germline V gives CDR1 SGDLS, CDR2 YYNGEE. In DNA, the CDR3 is TGTGCCAGCAGCGGACGGACTGACTCCTACGAGCAGTACTTC. Translated: CASSGRTDSYEQYF.

This clone appeared a few times. This chain joins TRBV6-5 and TRBJ2-1, with 8 bases matching TRBD1. This CDR3 has 14 amino acids. CDR1 is MNHEY, CDR2 SVGAGI, per germline. V lost 4 bases and J lost 9; bases outside the gene matches: 8. Here the CDR3 DNA reads TGTGCCAGCAGTTTCGACAGGGGAAGGGGTGAGCAGTTCTTC. Residues: CASSFDRGRGEQFF.

The chain has TRBV5-1 and TRBJ1-4; 10 bases line up with TRBD1. Germline-derived CDR1 and CDR2 are SGHRS and YFSETQ. The CDR3 length is 16 residues. J lost 4 bases, V lost 4 bases, and 7 bases had no gene match. CDR3 DNA sequence: TGCGCCAGCAGCGCCCGGACAGGGGGTTATAATGAAAAACTGTTTTTT. Translating it yields CASSARTGGYNEKLFF.

V gene TRBV10-3 combines with J gene TRBJ2-2, with D perhaps matching TRBD1 (6 bases). This CDR3 contains 14 residues. V lost 7 bases and J 2 bases, leaving 11 bases between the germline ends. Germline assignment: CDR1 ENHRY and CDR2 SYGVKD. CDR3 in amino acids: CAINRQANTGELFF. The CDR3 DNA sequence: TGTGCCATCAATAGACAGGCAAACACCGGGGAGCTGTTTTTT.

This rearrangement joins TRBV30 to TRBJ1-1, with 7 positions matching TRBD1. V was pared by 1 base and J by 4 bases, with 9 bases of the junction left unmatched. Germline V lookup: CDR1 GTSNPN, CDR2 SVGIG (reference sequence). The CDR3 extends over 15 amino acids. The DNA for the CDR3 is TGTGCCTGGAGTGGTCGGGACAGTGGTCTCACTGAAGCTTTCTTT. Protein sequence: CAWSGRDSGLTEAFF.

This chain joins TRBV15 and TRBJ2-5, with 9 bases aligning to TRBD1. The CDR3 has 15 amino acids. V gave up 6 bases and J gave up 2 bases; unmatched junction bases: 7. In germline, CDR1 is LNHNV, CDR2 YYDKDF (reference sequence). The CDR3 nucleotides are TGTGCCACCAGTCAGGACAGGGGAAGGCAAGAGACCCAGTACTTC. Protein sequence: CATSQDRGRQETQYF.

This chain joins TRBV28 and TRBJ2-7; 10 bases map to TRBD2. Germline V gene sequence: CDR1 MDHEN, CDR2 SYDVKM. The CDR3 loop spans 15 amino acids. Losses at the gene ends were 6 bases for V and 2 bases for J; bases not matched to a gene: 7. The CDR3 DNA follows: TGTGCCAGCAGCGGTCTCCTAGCGGGGGCCTACGAGCAGTACTTC. The encoded protein is CASSGLLAGAYEQYF.

This chain uses TRBV7-2 with TRBJ1-2, with D unclear. CDR1 is SGHTA, CDR2 FQGNSA, per germline. Trimming took 3 bases from V and 4 from J, leaving 15 bases between them. The CDR3 is 15 residues long. The CDR3 spells CASSFSTTPVYGYTF. The CDR3 DNA sequence: TGTGCCAGCAGCTTTAGTACTACTCCCGTCTATGGCTACACCTTC.

The gene calls are TRBV9 and TRBJ2-1; D might be TRBD1 (6 bases). The V gene lost 3 bases and the J gene lost 4 bases, with 8 bases spanning the gap. Per germline, CDR1 SGDLS and CDR2 YYNGEE. CDR3 length: 13 residues. The CDR3 spells CASSGGQYNEQFF. The CDR3 DNA follows: TGTGCCAGCAGCGGAGGACAGTACAATGAGCAGTTCTTC.

The DNA of the CDR3 is TGTGCCAGCAGTGGATCCAGGGGAGAAGCTTTCTTT. Translation: CASSGSRGEAFF. This rearrangement joins TRBV2 to TRBJ1-1; D perhaps matches TRBD1 (6 bases). The V and J ends lost 4 bases and 8 bases respectively, with 11 bases between them. This CDR3 has 12 residues. Germline values: CDR1 SNHLY, CDR2 FYNNEI.

In nucleotides, the CDR3 is TGCAGCGTTTCTCGTAATAACTATGGCTACACCTTC. Its translation: CSVSRNNYGYTF. V is TRBV29-1 and J is TRBJ1-2, with D unresolved. The V end was cut by 5 bases, the J end by 1 base, with 8 bases between. CDR3 size: 12 residues. Germline CDR1 SQVTM, CDR2 ANQGSEA.

The chain employs TRBV27 and TRBJ1-1; tentative D call: TRBD1 (6 bases). V gave up 6 bases and J gave up 5 bases, with 22 bases separating them. CDR1 is MNHEY and CDR2 is SMNVEV in the germline V gene (reference sequence). The CDR3 runs 16 residues. The CDR3 protein is CASRMGFLKGGTEAFF. For the CDR3, the DNA is TGTGCCAGCAGGATGGGCTTTCTAAAGGGGGGGACTGAAGCTTTCTTT.

This chain uses TRBV27 with TRBJ1-2; no reliable D call. The CDR3 runs to 19 residues. Germline V gene sequence: CDR1 MNHEY, CDR2 SMNVEV (reference sequence). The V gene lost 7 bases and the J gene lost 8 bases, with 35 bases spanning the gap. CDR3 loop: CASTNDRLGLHSPFWGYTF. The CDR3 DNA follows: TGTGCCAGCACGAATGACCGGCTAGGCCTACATTCCCCCTTCTGGGGCTACACCTTC.

The chain combines TRBV27 with TRBJ1-1; 8 nucleotides line up with TRBD1. The CDR3 totals 12 residues. V dropped 3 bases and J dropped 11; count of bases not matched to a gene: 5. Germline V gene data show CDR1 as MNHEY and CDR2 as SMNVEV (reference sequence). The CDR3 sequence is CASSFQGAPAFF. CDR3 nucleotide sequence: TGTGCCAGCAGTTTCCAGGGGGCGCCGGCTTTCTTT.

This clone was seen only a few times. The chain recombines TRBV7-8 with TRBJ1-1; D may be TRBD1 (5 bases). Trimming cost V 2 bases and J 0 bases, with 16 bases left between them. There are 17 residues in the CDR3. Germline CDR1 is SGHVS and CDR2 is FQNEAQ. CDR3 sequence reads: CASSLRLSRQMNTEAFF. The CDR3 nucleotides are TGTGCCAGCAGCTTAAGGCTATCCAGACAGATGAACACTGAAGCTTTCTTT.

The chain is built from TRBV19 and TRBJ1-5; D call uncertain. CDR1 and CDR2 (germline): LNHDA, SQIVND (reference sequence). The V gene lost 10 bases and the J gene lost 1 base, with 14 bases spanning the gap. CDR3 length equals 14 residues. The CDR3 loop reads CATREVGSNQPQHF. The CDR3 DNA reads as TGTGCCACCCGGGAGGTAGGGAGCAATCAGCCCCAGCATTTT.

J is TRBJ1-2 and V is TRBV11-2; possible D gene TRBD1, 6 bases. The germline V gene encodes CDR1 SGHAT and CDR2 FQNNGV. V dropped 3 bases and J dropped 5 bases, with 19 bases sitting between them. The CDR3 runs 16 residues. The CDR3 sequence: CASSLGRRGASYGYTF. CDR3 nucleotides: TGTGCCAGCAGCTTGGGGCGGCGGGGGGCCTCATATGGCTACACCTTC. The variable domain in full, with the rest retrieved from reference TRBV11-2 and TRBJ1-2, is EAGVAQSPRYKIIEKRQSVAFWCNPISGHATLYWYQQILGQGPKLLIQFQNNGVVDDSQLPKDRFSAERLKGVDSTLKIQPAKLEDSAVYLCASSLGRRGASYGYTFGSGTRLTVV.

Only a few counts were recorded for this clone. The chain is built from TRBV12-5 and TRBJ1-2, with a tentative D call TRBD1 (6 bases). Between the trimmed V and J ends, which lost 1 base and 5 bases, there was a span of 11 bases. Germline loops: CDR1 LGHNT, CDR2 FRNRAP. The CDR3 runs 14 residues. The CDR3 sequence is CASGLGNRVYGYTF. The CDR3 DNA reads TGTGCTAGTGGTTTGGGAAACAGGGTTTATGGCTACACCTTC.

Comment on this clone: The sample contains more than one DNA sequence encoding this CDR3. This rearrangement joins TRBV18 to TRBJ1-1, with TRBD1 as a possible D gene (5 bases). The CDR3 loop spans 13 amino acids. The V end lost 4 bases, the J end lost 3 bases, and 9 bases lay between the germline ends. Germline assignment: CDR1 KGHSH and CDR2 LQKENI. CDR3 sequence reads: CASSRGRDTEAFF. The CDR3 DNA sequence: TGTGCCAGCTCACGGGGCCGGGACACTGAAGCTTTCTTT.

The chain is built from TRBV7-6 and TRBJ2-1, with 8 bases identical to TRBD2. With 3 bases clipped from V and 5 bases from J, the junction kept 6 bases outside the gene matches. Germline assignment: CDR1 SGHVS and CDR2 FNYEAQ. The CDR3 runs 15 residues. The chain's CDR3 is CASSFGSGEDNEQFF. CDR3 DNA sequence: TGTGCCAGCAGCTTTGGTAGCGGGGAGGACAATGAGCAGTTCTTC.